This passage covers 2 T cell receptor beta chains from one sample sequenced in a study of blood T cell repertoires in COVID-19. Some clones are missing from TCRdb's copy, which holds only in-frame ones; the method was immunoSEQ multiplex PCR. The sample has 140,000 to 150,000 clones, around four fifths seen once. Sequencing used PBMCs or T cells enriched from blood (not recorded which). These receptors all come from a woman between 45 and 65 years old who had recovered from COVID-19.

This chain connects TRBV4-2 to TRBJ1-3, with D possibly TRBD1 on 5 matching bases. The germline V and J ends were trimmed by 2 bases and 0 bases, with 5 bases remaining between them. The length of the CDR3 is 14 residues. In germline, CDR1 is LGHNA, CDR2 YNFKEQ. The CDR3 coding sequence is TGTGCCAGCAGCCAAAGGGGCTCTGGAAACACCATATATTTT. Translated: CASSQRGSGNTIYF.

The genes are TRBV14 and TRBJ2-1; TRBD1 agrees at 9 bases. Per germline, CDR1 SGHDN and CDR2 FVKESK. J gave up 10 bases and V 5 bases, and 15 bases lay outside the gene matches. The CDR3 runs to 16 residues. CDR3 loop: CASSATGTGSLGEQFF. DNA of the CDR3: TGTGCCAGCAGCGCGACCGGGACAGGGTCCTTAGGCGAGCAGTTCTTC.